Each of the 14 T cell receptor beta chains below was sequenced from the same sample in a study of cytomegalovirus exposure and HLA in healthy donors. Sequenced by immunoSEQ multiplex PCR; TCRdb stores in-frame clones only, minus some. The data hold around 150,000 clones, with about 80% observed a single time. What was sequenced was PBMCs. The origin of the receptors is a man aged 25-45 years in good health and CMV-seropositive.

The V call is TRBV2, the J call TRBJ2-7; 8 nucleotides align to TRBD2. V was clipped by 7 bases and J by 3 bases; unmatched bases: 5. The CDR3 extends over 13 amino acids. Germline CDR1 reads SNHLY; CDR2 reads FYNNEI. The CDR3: CASIYLAGYEQYF. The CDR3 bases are TGTGCCAGCATCTACCTAGCGGGCTACGAGCAGTACTTC. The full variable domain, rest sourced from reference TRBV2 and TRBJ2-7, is EPEVTQTPSHQVTQMGQEVILRCVPISNHLYFYWYRQILGQKVEFLVSFYNNEISEKSEIFDDQFSVERPDGSNFTLKIRSTKLEDSAMYFCASIYLAGYEQYFGPGTRLTVT.

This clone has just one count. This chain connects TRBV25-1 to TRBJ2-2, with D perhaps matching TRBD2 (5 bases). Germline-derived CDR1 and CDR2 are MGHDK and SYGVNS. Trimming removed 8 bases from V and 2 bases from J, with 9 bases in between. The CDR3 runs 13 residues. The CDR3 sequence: CASGGPNTGELFF. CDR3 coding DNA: TGTGCCAGCGGCGGGCCAAACACCGGGGAGCTGTTTTTT.

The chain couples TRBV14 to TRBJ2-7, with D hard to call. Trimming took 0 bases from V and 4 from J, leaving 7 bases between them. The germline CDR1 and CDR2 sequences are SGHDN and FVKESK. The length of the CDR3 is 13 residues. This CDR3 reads CASSQEIVYEQYF. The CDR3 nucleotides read TGTGCCAGCAGCCAAGAGATAGTATACGAGCAGTACTTC. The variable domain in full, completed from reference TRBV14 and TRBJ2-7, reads EAGVTQFPSHSVIEKGQTVTLRCDPISGHDNLYWYRRVMGKEIKFLLHFVKESKQDESGMPNNRFLAERTGGTYSTLKVQPAELEDSGVYFCASSQEIVYEQYFGPGTRLTVT.

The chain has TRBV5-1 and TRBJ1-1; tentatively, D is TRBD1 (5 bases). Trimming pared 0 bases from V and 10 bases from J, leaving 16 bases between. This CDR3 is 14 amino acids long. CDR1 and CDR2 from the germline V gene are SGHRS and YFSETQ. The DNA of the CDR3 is TGCGCCAGCAGCTTGGAGGGTTTGGGGGGGACAGCTTTCTTT. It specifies CASSLEGLGGTAFF.

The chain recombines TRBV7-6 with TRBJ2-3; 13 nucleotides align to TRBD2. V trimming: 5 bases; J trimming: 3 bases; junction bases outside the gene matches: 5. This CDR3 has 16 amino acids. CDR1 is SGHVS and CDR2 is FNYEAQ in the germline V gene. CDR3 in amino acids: CASSPGLAGPTDTQYF. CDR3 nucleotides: TGTGCCAGCAGCCCGGGACTAGCGGGACCAACAGATACGCAGTATTTT. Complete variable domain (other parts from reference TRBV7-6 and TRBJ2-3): GAGVSQSPRYKVTKRGQDVALRCDPISGHVSLYWYRQALGQGPEFLTYFNYEAQQDKSGLPNDRFSAERPEGSISTLTIQRTEQRDSAMYRCASSPGLAGPTDTQYFGPGTRLTVL.

CDR3 region: CASSPGLAVTYEQYF. In DNA form, the CDR3 reads TGTGCCAGCAGCCCGGGACTAGCGGTTACCTACGAGCAGTACTTC. V is TRBV7-2 and J is TRBJ2-7, with TRBD2 matching over 11 bases. The CDR3 covers 15 residues. The germline V gene encodes CDR1 SGHTA and CDR2 FQGNSA. V lost 5 bases to trimming and J lost 2 bases; unmatched junction nucleotides: 5. Full variable domain (rest looked up from reference TRBV7-2 and TRBJ2-7): GAGVSQSPSNKVTEKGKDVELRCDPISGHTALYWYRQSLGQGLEFLIYFQGNSAPDKSGLPSDRFSAERTGGSVSTLTIQRTQQEDSAVYLCASSPGLAVTYEQYFGPGTRLTVT.

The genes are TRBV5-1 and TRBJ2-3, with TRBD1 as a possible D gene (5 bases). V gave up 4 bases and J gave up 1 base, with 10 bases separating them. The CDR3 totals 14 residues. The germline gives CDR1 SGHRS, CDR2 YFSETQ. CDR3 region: CASSKKGGTDTQYF. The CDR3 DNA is TGCGCCAGCAGCAAGAAAGGGGGCACAGATACGCAGTATTTT.

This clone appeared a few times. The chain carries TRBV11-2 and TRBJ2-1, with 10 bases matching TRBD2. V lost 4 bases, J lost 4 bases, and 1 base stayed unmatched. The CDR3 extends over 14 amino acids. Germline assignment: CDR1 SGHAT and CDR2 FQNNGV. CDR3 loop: CASSWTSGYNEQFF. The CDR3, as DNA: TGTGCCAGCAGCTGGACTAGCGGTTACAATGAGCAGTTCTTC.

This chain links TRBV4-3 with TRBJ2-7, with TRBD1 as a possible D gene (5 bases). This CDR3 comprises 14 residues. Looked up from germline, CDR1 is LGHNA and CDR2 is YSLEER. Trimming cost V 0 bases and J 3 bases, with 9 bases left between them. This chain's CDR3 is CASSQDPGFYEQYF. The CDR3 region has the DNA TGCGCCAGCAGCCAAGATCCAGGGTTCTACGAGCAGTACTTC.

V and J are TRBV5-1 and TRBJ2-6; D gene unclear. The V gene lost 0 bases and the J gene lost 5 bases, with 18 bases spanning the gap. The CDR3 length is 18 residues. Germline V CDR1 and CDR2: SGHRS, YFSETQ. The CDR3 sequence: CASSLEEFPPSWANVLTF. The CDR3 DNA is TGCGCCAGCAGCTTGGAAGAATTCCCCCCGAGTTGGGCCAACGTCCTGACTTTC.

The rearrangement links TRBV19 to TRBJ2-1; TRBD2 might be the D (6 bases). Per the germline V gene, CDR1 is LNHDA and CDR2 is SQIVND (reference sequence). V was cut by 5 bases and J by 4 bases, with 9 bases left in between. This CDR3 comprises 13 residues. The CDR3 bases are TGTGCCAGTAGTGCGGGACTTTACAATGAGCAGTTCTTC. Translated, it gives CASSAGLYNEQFF.

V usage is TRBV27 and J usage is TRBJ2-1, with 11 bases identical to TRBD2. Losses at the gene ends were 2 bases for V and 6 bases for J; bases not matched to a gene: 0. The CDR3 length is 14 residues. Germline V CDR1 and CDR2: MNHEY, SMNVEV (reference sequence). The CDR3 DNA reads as TGTGCCAGCAGTTTAGGGACTAGCGGCAATGAGCAGTTCTTC. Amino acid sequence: CASSLGTSGNEQFF.

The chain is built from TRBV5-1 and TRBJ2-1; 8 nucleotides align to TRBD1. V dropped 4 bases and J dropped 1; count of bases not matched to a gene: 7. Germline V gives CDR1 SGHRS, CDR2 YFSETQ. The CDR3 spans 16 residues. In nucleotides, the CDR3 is TGCGCCAGCAGCCCGGACAGGGTTATATCCTACAATGAGCAGTTCTTC. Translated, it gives CASSPDRVISYNEQFF.

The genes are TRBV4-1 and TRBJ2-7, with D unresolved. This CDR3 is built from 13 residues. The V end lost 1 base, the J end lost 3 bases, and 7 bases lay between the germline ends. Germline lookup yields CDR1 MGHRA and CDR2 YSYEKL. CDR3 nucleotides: TGCGCCAGCAGCCAAGGCGCAAGCTACGAGCAGTACTTC. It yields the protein CASSQGASYEQYF.